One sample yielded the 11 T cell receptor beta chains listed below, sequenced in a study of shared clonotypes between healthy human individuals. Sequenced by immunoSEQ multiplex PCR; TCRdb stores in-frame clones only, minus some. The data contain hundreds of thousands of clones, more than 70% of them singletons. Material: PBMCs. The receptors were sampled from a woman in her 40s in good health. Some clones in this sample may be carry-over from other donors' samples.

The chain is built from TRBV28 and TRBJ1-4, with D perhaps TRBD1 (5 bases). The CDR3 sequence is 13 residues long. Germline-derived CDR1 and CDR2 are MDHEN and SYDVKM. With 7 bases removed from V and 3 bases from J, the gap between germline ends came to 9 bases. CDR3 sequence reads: CASTGTANEKLFF. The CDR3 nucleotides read TGTGCCAGCACAGGGACGGCTAATGAAAAACTGTTTTTT.

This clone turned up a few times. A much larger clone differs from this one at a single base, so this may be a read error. The CDR3 bases are TGTGCCAGCAGAGCGGGGACTAGCGAATACAATGAGCAGCTCTTC. It translates to CASRAGTSEYNEQLF. The chain carries TRBV7-2 and TRBJ2-1; 10 bases fit TRBD2. CDR3 size: 15 residues. The germline V gene has CDR1 SGHTA and CDR2 FQGNSA.

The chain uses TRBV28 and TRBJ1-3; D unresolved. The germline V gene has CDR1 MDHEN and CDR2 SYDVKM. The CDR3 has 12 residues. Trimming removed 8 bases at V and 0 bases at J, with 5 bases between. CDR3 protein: CASRASGNTIYF. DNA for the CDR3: TGTGCCAGCCGCGCCTCTGGAAACACCATATATTTT.

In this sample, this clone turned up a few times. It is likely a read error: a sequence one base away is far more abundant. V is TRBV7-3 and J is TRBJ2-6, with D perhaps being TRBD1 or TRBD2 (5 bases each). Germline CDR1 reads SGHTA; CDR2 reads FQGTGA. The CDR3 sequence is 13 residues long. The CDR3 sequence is CASGHPGANVLTF. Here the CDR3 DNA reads TGTGCCAGTGGGCATCCCGGGGCCAACGTCCTGACCTTC.

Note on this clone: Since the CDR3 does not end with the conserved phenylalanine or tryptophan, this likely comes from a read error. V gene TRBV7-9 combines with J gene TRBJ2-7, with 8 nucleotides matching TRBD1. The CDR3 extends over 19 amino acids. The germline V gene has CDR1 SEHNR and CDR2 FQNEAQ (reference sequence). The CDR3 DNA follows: TGTGCCAGCGGCTTAGCGGTGAGAACAGGGGGACTGGGGTCCTACGAGCAGTACCTC. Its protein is CASGLAVRTGGLGSYEQYL.

CDR3 loop: CASSIVRGDRDSQYF. The CDR3, as DNA: TGTGCCAGTAGTATTGTTCGGGGGGATCGAGACTCCCAGTACTTC. The rearrangement uses TRBV19 and TRBJ2-5; 7 positions match TRBD2. The CDR3 is made up of 15 amino acids. Germline CDR1 is LNHDA and CDR2 is SQIVND (reference sequence). Trimming at V came to 3 bases and at J to 9 bases, leaving 13 bases not matched to a gene. Complete variable domain (other parts from reference TRBV19 and TRBJ2-5): DGGITQSPKYLFRKEGQNVTLSCEQNLNHDAMYWYRQDPGQGLRLIYYSQIVNDFQKGDIAEGYSVSREKKESFPLTVTSAQKNPTAFYLCASSIVRGDRDSQYFGPGTRLLVL.

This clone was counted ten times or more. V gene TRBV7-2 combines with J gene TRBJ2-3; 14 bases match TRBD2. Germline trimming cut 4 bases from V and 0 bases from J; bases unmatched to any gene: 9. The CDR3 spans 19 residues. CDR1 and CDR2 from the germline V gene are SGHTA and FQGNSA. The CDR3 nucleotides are TGTGCCAGCAGCTCTCCCGGGACTAGCGGGAGACGAAGCACAGATACGCAGTATTTT. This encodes CASSSPGTSGRRSTDTQYF.

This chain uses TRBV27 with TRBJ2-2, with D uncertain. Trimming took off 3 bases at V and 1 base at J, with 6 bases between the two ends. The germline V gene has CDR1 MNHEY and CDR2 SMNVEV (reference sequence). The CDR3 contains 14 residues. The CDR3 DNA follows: TGTGCCAGCAGTTTCGGCAGGAACACCGGGGAGCTGTTTTTT. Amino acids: CASSFGRNTGELFF.

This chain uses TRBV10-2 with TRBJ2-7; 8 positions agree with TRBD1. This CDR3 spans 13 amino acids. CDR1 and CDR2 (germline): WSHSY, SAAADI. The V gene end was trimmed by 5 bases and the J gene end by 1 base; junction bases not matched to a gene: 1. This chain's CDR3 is CASSRQGSYEQYF. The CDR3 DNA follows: TGCGCCAGCAGTAGACAGGGGTCCTACGAGCAGTACTTC.

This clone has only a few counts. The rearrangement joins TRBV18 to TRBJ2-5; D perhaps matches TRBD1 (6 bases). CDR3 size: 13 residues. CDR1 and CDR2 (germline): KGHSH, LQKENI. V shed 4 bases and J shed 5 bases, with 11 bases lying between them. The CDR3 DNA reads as TGTGCCAGCTCACGCGGACAGCGGGAGACCCAGTACTTC. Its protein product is CASSRGQRETQYF. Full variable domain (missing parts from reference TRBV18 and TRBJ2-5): NAGVMQNPRHLVRRRGQEARLRCSPMKGHSHVYWYRQLPEEGLKFMVYLQKENIIDESGMPKERFSAEFPKEGPSILRIQQVVRGDSAAYFCASSRGQRETQYFGPGTRLLVL.

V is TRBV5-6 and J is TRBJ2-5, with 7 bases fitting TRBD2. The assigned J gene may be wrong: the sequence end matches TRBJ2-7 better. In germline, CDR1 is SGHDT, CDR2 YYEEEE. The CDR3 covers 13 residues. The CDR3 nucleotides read TGTGCCAGCAGCGCTGGACTAGGATACGAGCAGTACTTC. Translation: CASSAGLGYEQYF.